These T cell receptor beta chains were read from a single sample in a study of T cell responses to AZD1222 COVID-19 vaccine. Some clones are missing from TCRdb's copy, which holds only in-frame ones; the method was immunoSEQ multiplex PCR. In the table there are 130,000 or so clones, more than 90% of which are singletons. The material sequenced was peripheral blood, taken 28 days after the second AZD1222 dose. These receptors came from an adult who received the AZD1222 COVID-19 vaccine. Both conserved end residues are part of each CDR3. The order of the fields is CDR3 length, clone size, D gene, V gene, J gene, CDR3 protein, CDR3 DNA. D genes are given only for firm matches. For some rows the clone size is stated as once, few or many, or as a class when expanded; others skip it.

>13|NA|NA|TRBV2|TRBJ1-1
CASKLSQNTEAFF
TGTGCCAGCAAGCTCTCGCAGAACACTGAAGCTTTCTTT
>15|once|NA|TRBV7-8|TRBJ1-4
CASSLVGSWNEKLFF
TGTGCCAGCAGCTTAGTTGGCAGCTGGAATGAAAAACTGTTTTTT
>14|NA|TRBD1|TRBV7-2|TRBJ1-4
CASSERQGAEKLFF
TGTGCCAGCAGCGAACGACAGGGAGCTGAAAAACTGTTTTTT
>15|NA|NA|TRBV28|TRBJ1-4
CASSNGLLAAEKLFF
TGTGCCAGCAGCAATGGACTCTTGGCCGCGGAAAAACTGTTTTTT
>11|NA|NA|TRBV7-9|TRBJ1-1
CASSRDTEAFF
TGTGCCAGCAGCCGAGACACTGAAGCTTTCTTT
>14|few|NA|TRBV11-2|TRBJ1-1
CASSLLTWNTEAFF
TGTGCCAGCAGCCTCCTGACCTGGAACACTGAAGCTTTCTTT
>13|NA|NA|TRBV9|TRBJ2-1
CASSVGPYNEQFF
TGTGCCAGCAGCGTAGGTCCCTACAATGAGCAGTTCTTC
>15|NA|NA|TRBV29-1|TRBJ2-1
CSVEGLGSSYNEQFF
TGCAGCGTTGAAGGACTGGGGAGCTCCTACAATGAGCAGTTCTTC
>15|NA|TRBD2|TRBV9|TRBJ2-3
CASSVASGLTDTQYF
TGTGCCAGCAGCGTCGCTAGCGGGCTCACAGATACGCAGTATTTT
>15|NA|NA|TRBV18|TRBJ1-5
CASSPLGTGNQPQHF
TGTGCCAGCTCACCCCTCGGGACCGGCAATCAGCCCCAGCATTTT
>13|NA|NA|TRBV3-1/TRBV3-2|TRBJ1-1
CASSQDELRQAFF
TGTGCCAGCAGCCAAGATGAATTACGGCAGGCTTTCTTT
>13|NA|NA|TRBV3-1/TRBV3-2|TRBJ1-1
CASSQTRVAEAFF
TGTGCCAGCAGCCAAACACGAGTCGCTGAAGCTTTCTTT
>15|NA|NA|TRBV5-1|TRBJ1-5
CASSRFPESNQPQHF
TGCGCCAGCAGCAGATTCCCCGAAAGCAATCAGCCCCAGCATTTT
>15|NA|TRBD1|TRBV6-5|TRBJ1-4
CASSSERDRGEKLFF
TGTGCCAGCAGTTCGGAGAGGGACAGGGGTGAAAAACTGTTTTTT
>14|NA|NA|TRBV7-9|TRBJ1-2
CASSPGRGNYGYTF
TGTGCCAGCAGCCCGGGACGAGGCAACTATGGCTACACCTTC
>15|NA|NA|TRBV29-1|TRBJ2-1
CSVVRDGGPYNEQFF
TGCAGCGTTGTCAGAGACGGAGGGCCCTACAATGAGCAGTTCTTC
>16|few|TRBD1|TRBV7-8|TRBJ1-3
CASSWGQGAYGNTIYF
TGTGCCAGCAGCTGGGGACAGGGGGCGTATGGAAACACCATATATTTT
>12|NA|NA|TRBV19|TRBJ1-5
CASSRTGSAQHF
TGTGCCAGTAGTCGTACAGGGTCAGCCCAGCATTTT
>17|NA|NA|TRBV2|TRBJ1-6
CASSERSLNIYNSPLHF
TGTGCCAGCAGTGAGCGCAGCCTAAACATCTATAATTCACCCCTCCACTTT
>15|once|NA|TRBV9|TRBJ1-5
CASSVGGGEGQPQHF
TGTGCCAGCAGCGTAGGAGGAGGGGAGGGCCAGCCCCAGCATTTT
>16|NA|TRBD1|TRBV18|TRBJ1-6
CASSPGDRVLNSPLHF
TGTGCCAGCTCACCAGGGGACAGGGTGCTTAATTCACCCCTCCACTTT
>15|NA|NA|TRBV7-7|TRBJ2-1
CASSLERVAYNEQFF
TGTGCTAGCAGCTTGGAGCGGGTAGCCTACAATGAGCAGTTCTTC
>14|NA|TRBD2|TRBV13|TRBJ2-7
CATAARGSSYEQYF
TGTGCCACCGCGGCGCGGGGGAGTTCCTACGAGCAGTACTTC
>14|NA|TRBD1|TRBV7-9|TRBJ1-2
CASSLEGTGDGYTF
TGTGCCAGCAGCTTAGAAGGGACAGGGGATGGCTACACCTTC
>16|NA|TRBD2|TRBV11-3|TRBJ2-1
CASSLGGLAGYNEQFF
TGTGCCAGCAGCTTAGGGGGCCTAGCGGGATACAATGAGCAGTTCTTC
>13|NA|NA|TRBV29-1|TRBJ1-4
CSVGGSTNEKLFF
TGCAGCGTTGGAGGCAGTACTAATGAAAAACTGTTTTTT
>15|NA|TRBD1|TRBV6-5|TRBJ1-1
CASRIQGADHTEAFF
TGTGCCAGCAGGATACAGGGGGCTGATCACACTGAAGCTTTCTTT
>15|NA|NA|TRBV2|TRBJ2-2
CASSSPTSWTGELFF
TGTGCCAGCAGCTCCCCGACTAGTTGGACCGGGGAGCTGTTTTTT
>17|NA|NA|TRBV4-3|TRBJ1-1
CASSQDLETASNTEAFF
TGCGCCAGCAGCCAAGATCTGGAGACAGCGAGCAACACTGAAGCTTTCTTT
>16|once|TRBD2|TRBV7-9|TRBJ2-3
CASSLWAAGGTDTQYF
TGTGCCAGCAGCTTGTGGGCTGCGGGAGGCACAGATACGCAGTATTTT
>16|NA|NA|TRBV9|TRBJ2-3
CASSRTPGLGTDTQYF
TGTGCCAGCAGTCGTACACCGGGATTAGGCACAGATACGCAGTATTTT
>14|NA|NA|TRBV11-2|TRBJ1-2
CASSFSARDIGYTF
TGTGCCAGCAGCTTTAGTGCCAGGGACATTGGCTACACCTTC
>15|NA|NA|TRBV6-6|TRBJ1-1
CASKEGDFMNTEAFF
TGTGCCAGTAAGGAGGGGGATTTCATGAACACTGAAGCTTTCTTT
>19|NA|TRBD2|TRBV4-3|TRBJ2-3
CASSQDLFGAGGPFDTQYF
TGCGCCAGCAGCCAAGATCTCTTTGGTGCGGGAGGGCCCTTTGATACGCAGTATTTT
>13|NA|NA|TRBV7-9|TRBJ1-5
CASSLWGKEPQHF
TGTGCCAGCAGCTTGTGGGGCAAGGAGCCCCAGCATTTT
>13|NA|NA|TRBV6-5|TRBJ2-5
CASLRQGLETQYF
TGTGCCAGCCTGAGGCAGGGGTTAGAGACCCAGTACTTC
>16|NA|TRBD2|TRBV29-1|TRBJ2-3
CSVLSGSRYVTDTQYF
TGCAGCGTCCTTAGCGGGAGTCGGTATGTGACAGATACGCAGTATTTT
>14|NA|NA|TRBV11-1|TRBJ2-2
CASSLGGINGELFF
TGTGCCAGCAGCTTAGGAGGGATTAACGGGGAGCTGTTTTTT
>14|NA|NA|TRBV3-1/TRBV3-2|TRBJ2-2
CASSQQGLSGELFF
TGTGCCAGCAGCCAACAGGGATTGTCCGGGGAGCTGTTTTTT
>15|NA|NA|TRBV19|TRBJ1-5
CASSVHRGGNQPQHF
TGTGCCAGTAGTGTCCACCGCGGAGGCAATCAGCCCCAGCATTTT
>14|NA|NA|TRBV5-1|TRBJ2-5
CASSAGTNQETQYF
TGCGCCAGCAGTGCTGGGACGAACCAAGAGACCCAGTACTTC
>16|NA|NA|TRBV5-8|TRBJ2-3
CASSSDSFRVRDTQYF
TGTGCCAGCAGCTCAGACTCTTTTAGAGTGCGGGATACGCAGTATTTT
>19|NA|TRBD2|TRBV12-5|TRBJ2-1
CASGLVALPSGGWGNEQFF
TGTGCTAGTGGTTTGGTAGCCCTCCCTAGCGGGGGGTGGGGCAATGAGCAGTTCTTC
>12|few|NA|TRBV12-3/TRBV12-4|TRBJ1-2
CASSFPNYGYTF
TGTGCCAGCAGTTTCCCTAACTATGGCTACACCTTC
>14|NA|NA|TRBV10-3|TRBJ1-5
CATQRQSSNQPQHF
TGTGCCACCCAACGACAAAGTAGCAATCAGCCCCAGCATTTT
>14|once|NA|TRBV4-1|TRBJ1-1
CASTFGRMNTEAFF
TGCGCCAGCACTTTCGGCAGAATGAACACTGAAGCTTTCTTT